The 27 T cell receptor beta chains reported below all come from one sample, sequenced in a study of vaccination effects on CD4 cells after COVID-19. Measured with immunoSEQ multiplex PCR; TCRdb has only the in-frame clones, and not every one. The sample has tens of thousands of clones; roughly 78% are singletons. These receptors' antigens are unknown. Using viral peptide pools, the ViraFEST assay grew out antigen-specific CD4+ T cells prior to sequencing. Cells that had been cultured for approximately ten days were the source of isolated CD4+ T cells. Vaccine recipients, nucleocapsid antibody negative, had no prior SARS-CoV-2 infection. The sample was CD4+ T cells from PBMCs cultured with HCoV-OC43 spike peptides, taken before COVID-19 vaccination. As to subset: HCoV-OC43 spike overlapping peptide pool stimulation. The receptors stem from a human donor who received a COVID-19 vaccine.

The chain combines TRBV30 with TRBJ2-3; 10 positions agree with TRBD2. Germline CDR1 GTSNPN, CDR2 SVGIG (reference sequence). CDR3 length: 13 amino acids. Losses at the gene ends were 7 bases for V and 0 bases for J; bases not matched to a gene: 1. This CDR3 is CASAGGSTDTQYF. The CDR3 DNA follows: TGTGCCTCAGCGGGGGGGAGCACAGATACGCAGTATTTT.

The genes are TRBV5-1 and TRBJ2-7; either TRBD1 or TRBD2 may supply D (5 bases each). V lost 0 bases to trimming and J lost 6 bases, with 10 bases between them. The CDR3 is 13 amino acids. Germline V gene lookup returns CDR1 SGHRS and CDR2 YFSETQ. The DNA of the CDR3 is TGCGCCAGCAGCTTGGCCGGGGACGGCGAGCAGTACGTC. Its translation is CASSLAGDGEQYV.

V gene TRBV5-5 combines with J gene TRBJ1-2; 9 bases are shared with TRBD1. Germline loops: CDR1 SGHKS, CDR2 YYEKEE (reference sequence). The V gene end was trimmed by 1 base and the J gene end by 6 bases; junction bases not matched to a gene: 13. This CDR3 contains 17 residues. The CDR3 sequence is CASSLNLPGQGENGYTF. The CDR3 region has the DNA TGTGCCAGCAGCTTGAATCTCCCGGGACAGGGAGAAAATGGCTACACCTTC.

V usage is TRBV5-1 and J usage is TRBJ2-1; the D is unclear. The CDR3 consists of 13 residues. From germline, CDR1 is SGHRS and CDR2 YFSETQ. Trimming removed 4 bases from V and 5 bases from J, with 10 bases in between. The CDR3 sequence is CASSQGSHNEQFF. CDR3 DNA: TGCGCCAGCAGCCAAGGATCGCACAATGAGCAGTTCTTC.

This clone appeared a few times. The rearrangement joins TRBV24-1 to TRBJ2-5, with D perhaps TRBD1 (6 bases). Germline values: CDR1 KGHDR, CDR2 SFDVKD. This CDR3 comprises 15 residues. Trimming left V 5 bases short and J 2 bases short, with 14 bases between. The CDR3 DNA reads TGTGCCACCAGTGCCTGGGACACGCGGCAAGAGACCCAGTACTTC. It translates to CATSAWDTRQETQYF.

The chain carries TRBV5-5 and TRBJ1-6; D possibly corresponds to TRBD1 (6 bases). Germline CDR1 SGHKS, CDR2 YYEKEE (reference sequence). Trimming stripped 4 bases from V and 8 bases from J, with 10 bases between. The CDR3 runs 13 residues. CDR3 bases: TGTGCCAGCAGCACCCGGACAGATTCACCCCTCCACTTT. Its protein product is CASSTRTDSPLHF.

The CDR3 protein is CASSPSMNTEAFF. In nucleotides, the CDR3 is TGTGCCAGCTCACCGTCCATGAACACTGAAGCTTTCTTT. The chain couples TRBV18 to TRBJ1-1; no reliable D call. CDR3 length: 13 amino acids. The V end lost 3 bases, the J end lost 0 bases, and 5 bases lay between the germline ends. Germline CDR1 reads KGHSH; CDR2 reads LQKENI.

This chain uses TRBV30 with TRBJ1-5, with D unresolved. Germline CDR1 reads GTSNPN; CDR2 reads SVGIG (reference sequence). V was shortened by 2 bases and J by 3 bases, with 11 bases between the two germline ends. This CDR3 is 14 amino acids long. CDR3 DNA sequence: TGTGCCTGGAGTATGGTCCAGGCCAATCAGCCCCAGCATTTT. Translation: CAWSMVQANQPQHF.

In nucleotides, the CDR3 is TGTGCCAGCTTGGGCCGGGGGCCGCACGAGCAGTACGTC. This translates into CASLGRGPHEQYV. This chain links TRBV28 with TRBJ2-7; D may correspond to TRBD1 or TRBD2 (6 bases each). V was trimmed by 8 bases and J by 5 bases, leaving 16 bases between them. Looked up from germline, CDR1 is MDHEN and CDR2 is SYDVKM. The CDR3 loop spans 13 amino acids.

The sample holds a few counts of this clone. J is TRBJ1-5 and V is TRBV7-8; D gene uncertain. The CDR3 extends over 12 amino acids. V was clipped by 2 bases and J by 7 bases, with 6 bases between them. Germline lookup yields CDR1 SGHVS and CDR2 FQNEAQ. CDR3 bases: TGTGCCAGCAGCTTACCCCCCCAGCCCCAGCATTTT. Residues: CASSLPPQPQHF.

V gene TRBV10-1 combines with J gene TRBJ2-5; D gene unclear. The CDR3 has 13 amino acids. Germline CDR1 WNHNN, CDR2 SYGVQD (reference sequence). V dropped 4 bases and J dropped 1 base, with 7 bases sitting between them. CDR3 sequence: CASSGPVQETQYF. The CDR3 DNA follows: TGCGCCAGCAGTGGGCCCGTCCAAGAGACCCAGTACTTC.

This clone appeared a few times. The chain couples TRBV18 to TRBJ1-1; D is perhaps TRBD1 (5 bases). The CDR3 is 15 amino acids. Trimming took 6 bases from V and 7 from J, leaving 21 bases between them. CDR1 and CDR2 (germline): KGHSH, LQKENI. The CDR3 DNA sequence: TGTGCCAGCTCGTGGACAACTACGTCGACCCTTGAAGCTTTCTTT. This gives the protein CASSWTTTSTLEAFF.

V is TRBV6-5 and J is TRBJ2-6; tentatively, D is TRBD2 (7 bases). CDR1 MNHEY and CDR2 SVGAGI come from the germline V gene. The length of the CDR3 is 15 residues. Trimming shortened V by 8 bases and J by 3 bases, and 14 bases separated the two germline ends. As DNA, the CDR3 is TGTGCCAGCTCAAAGGGGGGGGTTGGGGCCAACGTCCTGACTTTC. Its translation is CASSKGGVGANVLTF.

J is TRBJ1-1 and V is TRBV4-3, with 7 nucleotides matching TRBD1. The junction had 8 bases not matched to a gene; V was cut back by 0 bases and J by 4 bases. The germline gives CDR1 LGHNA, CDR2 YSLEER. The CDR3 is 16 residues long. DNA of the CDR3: TGCGCCAGCAGCCAAGAACGGGGGCCAGGGGGCACTGAAGCTTTCTTT. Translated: CASSQERGPGGTEAFF.

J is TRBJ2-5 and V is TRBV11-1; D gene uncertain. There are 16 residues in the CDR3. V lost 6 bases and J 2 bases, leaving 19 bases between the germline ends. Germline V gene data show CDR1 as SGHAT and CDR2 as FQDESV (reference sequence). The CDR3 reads CASRGSVTAVQETQYF. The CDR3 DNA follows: TGTGCCAGCAGGGGTTCTGTGACCGCCGTTCAAGAGACCCAGTACTTC.

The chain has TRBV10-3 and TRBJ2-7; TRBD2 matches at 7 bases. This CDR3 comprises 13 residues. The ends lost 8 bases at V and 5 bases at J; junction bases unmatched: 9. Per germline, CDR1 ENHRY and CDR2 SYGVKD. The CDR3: CAISSVGGNEQYV. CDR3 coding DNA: TGTGCCATCTCAAGCGTGGGAGGGAACGAGCAGTACGTC.

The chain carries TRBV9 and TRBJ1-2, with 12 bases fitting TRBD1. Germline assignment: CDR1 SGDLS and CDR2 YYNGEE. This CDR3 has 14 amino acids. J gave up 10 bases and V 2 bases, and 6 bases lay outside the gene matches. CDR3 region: CASSVYGTGGIYTF. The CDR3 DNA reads TGTGCCAGCAGCGTTTATGGGACAGGGGGCATCTACACCTTC.

The CDR3 DNA follows: TGTGCCAGAAGCTTTTTGTATAAACACCCTGGAAACACCATATATTTT. Its translation is CARSFLYKHPGNTIYF. The rearrangement links TRBV5-3 to TRBJ1-3, with no clear D. TRBV5-3 carries the ORF label, with uncertain function. The CDR3 is made up of 16 amino acids. Trimming took 2 bases from V and 2 from J, leaving 14 bases between them.

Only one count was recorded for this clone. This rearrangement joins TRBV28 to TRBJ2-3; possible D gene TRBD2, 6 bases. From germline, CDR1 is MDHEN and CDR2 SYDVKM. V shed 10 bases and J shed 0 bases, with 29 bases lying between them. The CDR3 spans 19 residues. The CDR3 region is CATLSPLGGGAYSTDTQYF. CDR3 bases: TGTGCCACCTTGTCCCCACTGGGTGGCGGGGCCTATAGCACAGATACGCAGTATTTT.

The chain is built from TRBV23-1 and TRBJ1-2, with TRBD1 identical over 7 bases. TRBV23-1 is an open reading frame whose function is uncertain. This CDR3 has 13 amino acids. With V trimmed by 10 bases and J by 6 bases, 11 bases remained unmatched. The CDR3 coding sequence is TGCGCCATCACAGGAACAGGGGATAATGGCTACACCTTC. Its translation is CAITGTGDNGYTF.

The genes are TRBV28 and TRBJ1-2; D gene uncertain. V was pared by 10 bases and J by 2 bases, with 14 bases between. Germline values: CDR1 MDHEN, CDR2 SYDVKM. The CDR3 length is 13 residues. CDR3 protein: CAISFLGNYGYTF. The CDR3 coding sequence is TGTGCCATTTCATTTCTAGGAAACTATGGCTACACCTTC.

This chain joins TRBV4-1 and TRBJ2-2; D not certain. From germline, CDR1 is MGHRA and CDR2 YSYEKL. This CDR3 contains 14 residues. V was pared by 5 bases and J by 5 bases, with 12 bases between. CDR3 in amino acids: CASSGRTQTGELFF. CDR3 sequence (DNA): TGCGCCAGCAGCGGACGGACGCAGACCGGGGAGCTGTTTTTT.

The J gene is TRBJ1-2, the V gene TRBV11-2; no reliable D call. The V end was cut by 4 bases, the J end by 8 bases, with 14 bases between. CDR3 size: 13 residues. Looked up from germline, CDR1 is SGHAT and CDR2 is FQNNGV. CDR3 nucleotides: TGTGCCAGCAGCTACGCCTTGTTAGGAGGCTACACCTTC. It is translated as CASSYALLGGYTF.

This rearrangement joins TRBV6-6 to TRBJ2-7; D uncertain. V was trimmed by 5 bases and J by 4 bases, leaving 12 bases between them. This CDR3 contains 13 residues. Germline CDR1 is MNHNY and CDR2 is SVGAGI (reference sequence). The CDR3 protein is CASSHGRAYEQYV. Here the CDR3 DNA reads TGTGCCAGCAGTCATGGTAGGGCGTACGAGCAGTACGTC.

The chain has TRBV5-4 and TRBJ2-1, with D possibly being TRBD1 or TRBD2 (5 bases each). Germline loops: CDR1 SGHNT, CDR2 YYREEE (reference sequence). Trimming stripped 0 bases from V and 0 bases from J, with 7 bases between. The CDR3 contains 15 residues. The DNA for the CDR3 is TGTGCCAGCAGCTTGGTCGGGGCCTCCTACAATGAGCAGTTCTTC. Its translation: CASSLVGASYNEQFF. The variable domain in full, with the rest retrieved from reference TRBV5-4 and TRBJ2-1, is ETGVTQSPTHLIKTRGQQVTLRCSSQSGHNTVSWYQQALGQGPQFIFQYYREEENGRGNFPPRFSGLQFPNYSSELNVNALELDDSALYLCASSLVGASYNEQFFGPGTRLTVL.

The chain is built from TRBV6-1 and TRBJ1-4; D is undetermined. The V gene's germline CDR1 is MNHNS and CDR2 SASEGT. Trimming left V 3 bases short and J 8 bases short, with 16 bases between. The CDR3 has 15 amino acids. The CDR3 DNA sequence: TGTGCCAGCAGTGACGTCGGCTCCTTAGAAGAAAAACTGTTTTTT. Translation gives CASSDVGSLEEKLFF.

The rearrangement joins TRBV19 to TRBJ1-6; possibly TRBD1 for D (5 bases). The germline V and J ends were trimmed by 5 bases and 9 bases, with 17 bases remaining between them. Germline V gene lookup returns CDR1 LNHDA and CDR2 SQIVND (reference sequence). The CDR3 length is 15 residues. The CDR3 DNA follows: TGTGCCAGTAGTCTGGGCGGGGGGAAGATTTCACCCCTCCACTTT. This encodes CASSLGGGKISPLHF.